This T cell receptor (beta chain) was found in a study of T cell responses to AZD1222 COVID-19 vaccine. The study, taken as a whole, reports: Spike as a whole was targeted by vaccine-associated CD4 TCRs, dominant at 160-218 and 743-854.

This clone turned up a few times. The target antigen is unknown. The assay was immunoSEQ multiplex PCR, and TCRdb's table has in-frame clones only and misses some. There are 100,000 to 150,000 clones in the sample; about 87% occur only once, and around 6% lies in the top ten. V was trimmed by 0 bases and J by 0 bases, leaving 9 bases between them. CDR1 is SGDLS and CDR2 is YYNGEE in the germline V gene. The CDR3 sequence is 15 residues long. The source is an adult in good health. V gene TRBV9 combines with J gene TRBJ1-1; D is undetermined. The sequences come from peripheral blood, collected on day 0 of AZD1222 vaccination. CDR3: CASSVGGPMNTEAFF. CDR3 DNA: TGTGCCAGCAGCGTAGGAGGACCGATGAACACTGAAGCTTTCTTT.